The subject of this entry is one TCR beta chain. Its antigen is unidentified. At one of its ends the junction is not consistent with the germline gene, which may arise from a read error. From germline, CDR1 is LGHNA and CDR2 YNFKEQ. The CDR3 covers 18 residues. Caucasian individuals from Russia who were healthy and aged about 6 to 95 acted as donors. Whenever a sample was processed, at least 6.5 million PBMCs were isolated. Extraction of total RNA produced a minimum of 5.5 micrograms from each sample. For the second PCR, which ran for 7 to 11 cycles, a sample-barcoded 5' primer and a J-beta primer mix were used. TCRdb re-derived calls from the 5' RACE reads in MiXCR, one entry per CDR3 protein. The sample lists over 950,000 distinct CDR3 sequences, around two fifths occurring once. This sample was included in a study of blood T cells in healthy people across ages. Study conclusions and caveats: Researchers judged that diversity estimates from one million T cells fell short of true values.

Sequenced sample: blood. The TCR was taken from a man aged 18 to 35 in good health. The chain is built from TRBV4-2 and TRBJ2-3; 9 bases line up with TRBD2. CDR3: CTSSQDPLVAGDTDTQYF. In nucleotides, the CDR3 is TGTACCAGCAGCCAAGATCCCCTGGTAGCGGGGGATACAGATACGCAGTATTTT.